These T cell receptor beta chains were read from a single sample in a study of breast tumors, draining lymph nodes, adjacent tissues. MiXCR, applied by TCRdb to the multiplex PCR reads, yields one record per CDR3 protein. The data hold approximately 170,000 distinct CDR3 sequences, with approximately 30% observed a single time. Sequencing input: axillary lymph node tissue. The receptor set was obtained from a female donor with breast cancer. Some clones in this sample may be carry-over from other donors' samples. Each CDR3 is given with its conserved first and last residue. Fields, in order: CDR3 DNA, CDR3 protein, clone size, V gene, J gene, D gene. The D gene is left open where the match is weak. Clone size, where shown, is once, few, many, or a class for clones that have expanded.

TGTGCCAGCAGCGTAAATAATTCACCCCTCCACTTT	CASSVNNSPLHF	NA	TRBV9	TRBJ1-6	NA
TGTGCCAGCAGCGCCGGGACAGGGAGCGGCTACACCTTC	CASSAGTGSGYTF	NA	TRBV6-1	TRBJ1-2	TRBD1
TGTGCCAGCGGCCCCCGCGGGGCGGCCTATGGCTACACCTTC	CASGPRGAAYGYTF	many	TRBV2	TRBJ1-2	NA
TGTGCCAGCAGCTTAAACTACGAGCAGTACTTC	CASSLNYEQYF	many	TRBV12-3/TRBV12-4	TRBJ2-7	NA
TGTGCCAGCAGTTATACAGGGGGCGAGCAGTACTTC	CASSYTGGEQYF	few	TRBV27	TRBJ2-7	TRBD1
TGTGCCAGCAGCCCCCCAGGACAGGTACTCTACGAGCAGTACTTC	CASSPPGQVLYEQYF	few	TRBV3-1	TRBJ2-7	TRBD1
TGTGCCAGCAGCCCCCTCGGACAGGGACCTCCACCCCTCCACTTT	CASSPLGQGPPPLHF	NA	TRBV12-3/TRBV12-4	TRBJ1-6	TRBD1
TGTGCCAGGAGGGACCGTTCCTCTGGGGCCAACGTCCTGACTTTC	CARRDRSSGANVLTF	many	TRBV11-2	TRBJ2-6	NA
TGTGCCAGCAGCCAAGATCCTCTAGCGGGTACCTACGAGCAGTACTTC	CASSQDPLAGTYEQYF	many	TRBV4-2	TRBJ2-7	TRBD2
TGTGCCACTACGGGAACCGGGACGGTCAACACTGAAGCTTTCTTT	CATTGTGTVNTEAFF	few	TRBV10-3	TRBJ1-1	NA
TGTGCCAGCAGCTTAAGATTAGTAGAAGAGACCCAGTACTTC	CASSLRLVEETQYF	many	TRBV7-2	TRBJ2-5	NA
TGCAGTGCTAGAGAAGCGGGGGACCACTACAATGAGCAGTTCTTC	CSAREAGDHYNEQFF	many	TRBV20-1	TRBJ2-1	TRBD2
TGCAGTGCTCCCAAGATGAACACTGAAGCTTTCTTT	CSAPKMNTEAFF	NA	TRBV20-1	TRBJ1-1	NA
TGTGCCAGCAGTAAGAGGTGGGCCCCCGAGCAGTACTTC	CASSKRWAPEQYF	NA	TRBV6-1	TRBJ2-7	NA
TGTGCCAGCAGCGTAGAAATGGGAGCCCGCCGAGAGACCCAGTACTTC	CASSVEMGARRETQYF	many	TRBV9	TRBJ2-5	NA